The entry below gives a single T cell receptor (beta chain) sequence along with its context. Its target is unknown. This sample stems from a study of graft-versus-host responses after intestinal transplantation. Whole-study context: Recipients got multivisceral, liver-intestinal, or isolated intestinal transplants. Induction with anti-thymocyte globulin, then tacrolimus and steroids for 2 to 3 years, was given to all recipients. The study's findings and limits: Those patients showing graft-donor T cell macrochimerism displayed high graft-versus-host to host-versus-graft clonal ratios in allografts. Detected in recipient marrow were GvH clones, some of which were first observed in ileum or blood.

The protocol was immunoSEQ multiplex PCR, while the TCRdb copy is restricted to in-frame clones and leaves out a portion. The data show over 90,000 clones, approximately 94% seen once. Germline CDR1 reads SNHLY; CDR2 reads FYNNEI. V was clipped by 9 bases and J by 3 bases, with 8 bases between them. The CDR3 covers 12 residues. The TCR sequence derives from a human donor who received an intestinal transplant. The chain employs TRBV2 and TRBJ2-2; D gene unclear. The sequenced sample was unstimulated CD8+ T cells sorted from spleen or lymph node cells, obtained before intestinal transplant. The CDR3 DNA sequence: TGTGCCAGTTTAACGGACACCGGGGAGCTGTTTTTT. Amino acids: CASLTDTGELFF.